Each of the 32 T cell receptor beta chains below was sequenced from the same sample in a study of OX40 agonist ivuxolimab in advanced cancers. Measured with immunoSEQ multiplex PCR; TCRdb has only the in-frame clones, and not every one. The table has 66,000 or so clones, roughly 80% seen once; the top ten hold about 4.5%. The sequences come from CD4+ or CD8+ T cells sorted from blood, collected in a trial of the OX40 agonist ivuxolimab. These TCRs come from an adult with an advanced solid tumor such as melanoma, head and neck, liver or kidney cancer.

The rearrangement links TRBV9 to TRBJ2-1, with 10 bases matching TRBD2. The junction had 6 bases not matched to a gene; V was cut back by 5 bases and J by 4 bases. CDR3 length: 15 residues. CDR1 and CDR2 (germline): SGDLS, YYNGEE. The CDR3 nucleotides are TGTGCCAGCAGTGTTAGCGGGGGGTGGTACAATGAGCAGTTCTTC. This sequence encodes CASSVSGGWYNEQFF.

This clone was picked up one time. This rearrangement joins TRBV29-1 to TRBJ2-1; TRBD1 might be the D (6 bases). This CDR3 is built from 14 residues. Trimming removed 4 bases at V and 7 bases at J, with 17 bases between. Germline V CDR1 and CDR2: SQVTM, ANQGSEA. CDR3 DNA sequence: TGCAGCGTTGTTCTCAGGGGCCAAGGGAATGAGCAGTTCTTC. Protein: CSVVLRGQGNEQFF.

The V gene is TRBV29-1, the J gene TRBJ1-1, with D possibly TRBD1 on 5 matching bases. V was shortened by 4 bases and J by 1 base, with 13 bases between the two germline ends. Per the germline V gene, CDR1 is SQVTM and CDR2 is ANQGSEA. The CDR3 covers 14 residues. The CDR3 DNA sequence: TGCAGCGTTGGCTCGGGGGGGTCGAACACTGAAGCTTTCTTT. It codes for CSVGSGGSNTEAFF.

The chain employs TRBV9 and TRBJ2-3, with 8 bases identical to TRBD2. Germline V gene lookup returns CDR1 SGDLS and CDR2 YYNGEE. CDR3 length equals 14 residues. Trimming cost V 3 bases and J 2 bases; bases outside gene matches: 2. CDR3 DNA: TGTGCCAGCAGCGAGCGGGGGATCACAGATACGCAGTATTTT. It yields the protein CASSERGITDTQYF.

This clone was observed once. V is TRBV6-1 and J is TRBJ1-1; D remains ambiguous. CDR1 and CDR2 from the germline V gene are MNHNS and SASEGT. Trimming stripped 10 bases from V and 5 bases from J, with 14 bases between. The CDR3 has 12 amino acids. CDR3 bases: TGTGCCACCACCCTTAGAGAGACTGAAGCTTTCTTT. Translating gives CATTLRETEAFF.

The rearrangement links TRBV18 to TRBJ1-3; D is unclear. Between the trimmed V and J ends, which lost 3 bases and 8 bases, there was a span of 17 bases. CDR3 length equals 15 residues. The germline V gene encodes CDR1 KGHSH and CDR2 LQKENI. This chain's CDR3 is CASSPQDTGGHTIYF. The DNA for the CDR3 is TGTGCCAGCTCACCTCAAGACACCGGAGGACACACCATATATTTT.

The V call is TRBV28, the J call TRBJ2-1, with D possibly being TRBD1 (7 bases). Trimming shortened V by 3 bases and J by 8 bases, and 14 bases separated the two germline ends. Germline CDR1 and CDR2: MDHEN and SYDVKM. The CDR3 consists of 14 residues. CDR3: CASSFRRGPYEQFF. In DNA form, the CDR3 reads TGTGCCAGCAGTTTCAGGAGGGGGCCCTATGAGCAGTTCTTC.

The chain joins TRBV19 to TRBJ2-7, with 8 nucleotides matching TRBD1. In germline, CDR1 is LNHDA, CDR2 SQIVND (reference sequence). V dropped 3 bases and J dropped 5; count of bases not matched to a gene: 12. The CDR3 is 16 amino acids. The CDR3 protein is CASSIFSGTGSNEQYF. In DNA, the CDR3 is TGTGCCAGTAGTATCTTTTCCGGGACAGGATCTAACGAGCAGTACTTC.

The rearrangement links TRBV14 to TRBJ2-4, with 9 bases identical to TRBD2. Germline loops: CDR1 SGHDN, CDR2 FVKESK. The CDR3 runs 14 residues. V gave up 0 bases and J gave up 13 bases; unmatched junction bases: 7. The CDR3 nucleotides are TGTGCCAGCAGCCAAGATCGGGTTAGCGGGGGACAGTACTTC. Its translation: CASSQDRVSGGQYF.

The V gene is TRBV9, the J gene TRBJ2-7; 11 nucleotides agree with TRBD1. The germline CDR1 and CDR2 sequences are SGDLS and YYNGEE. Trimming cost V 3 bases and J 7 bases; bases outside gene matches: 12. The CDR3 is made up of 16 amino acids. The CDR3 loop is CASSEVPGTGGREQYF. CDR3 nucleotides: TGTGCCAGCAGCGAAGTGCCCGGGACAGGGGGGAGGGAGCAGTACTTC.

CDR3 DNA: TGCGCCAGCAGTGACCCCCCCACCGGGGCTAGAAATGAGCAGTTCTTC. The encoded protein is CASSDPPTGARNEQFF. This chain connects TRBV10-2 to TRBJ2-1, with D perhaps matching TRBD1 or TRBD2 (5 bases each). Germline-derived CDR1 and CDR2 are WSHSY and SAAADI. The CDR3 sequence is 16 residues long. V lost 3 bases and J 7 bases, leaving 19 bases between the germline ends.

This chain uses TRBV4-1 with TRBJ1-6; D unresolved. V lost 3 bases, J lost 0 bases, and 9 bases lay in between. The CDR3 runs to 16 residues. CDR1 is MGHRA and CDR2 is YSYEKL in the germline V gene. CDR3 protein: CASSQWPSSYNSPLHF. The CDR3 region has the DNA TGCGCCAGCAGCCAGTGGCCGAGCTCCTATAATTCACCCCTCCACTTT.

This chain joins TRBV18 and TRBJ2-2; TRBD2 agrees at 11 bases. CDR1 is KGHSH, CDR2 LQKENI, per germline. There are 16 residues in the CDR3. V lost 6 bases and J lost 2; bases outside the gene matches: 5. The CDR3 loop is CASSILAGANTGELFF. The CDR3 bases are TGTGCCAGCTCCATACTAGCGGGGGCCAACACCGGGGAGCTGTTTTTT.

The genes are TRBV5-5 and TRBJ1-1; D possibly corresponds to TRBD1 (6 bases). The CDR3 contains 15 residues. Between the trimmed V and J ends, which lost 2 bases and 0 bases, there was a span of 11 bases. Per the germline V gene, CDR1 is SGHKS and CDR2 is YYEKEE (reference sequence). This chain's CDR3 is CASSFSNRVNTEAFF. CDR3 in DNA: TGTGCCAGCAGCTTTAGTAACAGGGTGAACACTGAAGCTTTCTTT.

The J gene is TRBJ1-6, the V gene TRBV21-1; the D call of TRBD1 is as the table states it, not checked on the DNA. TRBV21-1 is tagged as a pseudogene. This CDR3 contains 15 residues. The CDR3 nucleotides read TGTGCCAGCAGCAACACAGGGTCCTATAATTCACCCCTCCACTTT. It yields the protein CASSNTGSYNSPLHF.

The chain has TRBV5-4 and TRBJ2-7, with 11 bases lining up with TRBD1. The junction had 4 bases not matched to a gene; V was cut back by 5 bases and J by 6 bases. Germline CDR1 reads SGHNT; CDR2 reads YYREEE (reference sequence). This CDR3 is 13 amino acids long. CDR3 in DNA: TGTGCCAGCAGGGCCGGGACAGGGGGCGAGCAGTACTTC. As protein: CASRAGTGGEQYF.

This sequence joins TRBV7-9 and TRBJ1-2; D might be TRBD1 (5 bases). The CDR3 consists of 16 residues. Looked up from germline, CDR1 is SEHNR and CDR2 is FQNEAQ (reference sequence). V was clipped by 5 bases and J by 2 bases, with 18 bases between them. The DNA of the CDR3 is TGTGCCAGCAGCCCGCGACAGCCCCACACAAACTATGGCTACACCTTC. The encoded protein is CASSPRQPHTNYGYTF.

The rearrangement joins TRBV7-8 to TRBJ1-2; 8 positions match TRBD1. The CDR3 has 14 amino acids. In germline, CDR1 is SGHVS, CDR2 FQNEAQ. The J segment lost 3 bases and the V segment lost 5 bases, leaving 5 bases of the junction unmatched. The chain's CDR3 is CASSQPGGYYGYTF. CDR3 in DNA: TGTGCCAGCAGCCAACCAGGGGGCTACTATGGCTACACCTTC. Variable domain in full (rest from reference TRBV7-8 and TRBJ1-2): GAGVSQSPRYKVAKRGQDVALRCDPISGHVSLFWYQQALGQGPEFLTYFQNEAQLDKSGLPSDRFFAERPEGSVSTLKIQRTQQEDSAVYLCASSQPGGYYGYTFGSGTRLTVV.

The chain links TRBV19 to TRBJ1-2; D may be TRBD1 (5 bases). Looked up from germline, CDR1 is LNHDA and CDR2 is SQIVND (reference sequence). This CDR3 has 15 residues. Trimming left V 0 bases short and J 8 bases short, with 16 bases between. The CDR3 DNA is TGTGCCAGTAGTATAGACCAGGGCCCCGTTTTCGGCTACACCTTC. Its translation is CASSIDQGPVFGYTF.

The rearrangement links TRBV6-5 to TRBJ1-1; no clear D. The CDR3 covers 12 residues. Germline CDR1 MNHEY, CDR2 SVGAGI. V was cut by 11 bases and J by 0 bases, with 10 bases left in between. The CDR3 here is CAGSAVNTEAFF. CDR3 nucleotide sequence: TGTGCCGGTAGCGCGGTGAACACTGAAGCTTTCTTT.

This rearrangement joins TRBV4-1 to TRBJ1-3, with D unresolved. The V gene's germline CDR1 is MGHRA and CDR2 YSYEKL. CDR3 length: 17 amino acids. V was pared by 2 bases and J by 0 bases, with 14 bases between. In DNA, the CDR3 is TGCGCCAGCAGCCAAAACTTGGGCAGGAACTCTGGAAACACCATATATTTT. Translated, it gives CASSQNLGRNSGNTIYF.

The rearrangement uses TRBV19 and TRBJ2-2, with D perhaps TRBD1 (6 bases). The V and J ends lost 6 bases and 2 bases respectively, with 10 bases between them. Germline assignment: CDR1 LNHDA and CDR2 SQIVND (reference sequence). There are 14 residues in the CDR3. CDR3 residues: CASSLGANTGELFF. The CDR3 DNA reads TGTGCCAGTAGCCTGGGGGCAAACACCGGGGAGCTGTTTTTT.

The chain is built from TRBV7-2 and TRBJ2-5; TRBD2 agrees at 8 bases. In germline, CDR1 is SGHTA, CDR2 FQGNSA. This CDR3 is 15 amino acids long. The trim removed 4 bases at V and 1 base at J, leaving 5 bases unmatched. Written as DNA, the CDR3 is TGTGCCAGCAGCTCCCGGGGGGGAGTCCAAGAGACCCAGTACTTC. Translation: CASSSRGGVQETQYF.

V is TRBV29-1 and J is TRBJ1-2; a weak D match, TRBD1 (5 bases). The V and J ends lost 4 bases and 2 bases respectively, with 8 bases between them. Looked up from germline, CDR1 is SQVTM and CDR2 is ANQGSEA. This CDR3 comprises 12 residues. The chain's CDR3 is CSVGDGNYGYTF. The DNA of the CDR3 is TGCAGCGTTGGGGACGGAAACTATGGCTACACCTTC.

This sequence joins TRBV7-2 and TRBJ1-1, with D unclear. Trimming removed 4 bases from V and 6 bases from J, with 12 bases in between. The germline gives CDR1 SGHTA, CDR2 FQGNSA. The CDR3 is 13 amino acids. DNA of the CDR3: TGTGCCAGCAGCTCCGTGATGGGCGCTGAAGCTTTCTTT. This sequence encodes CASSSVMGAEAFF.

The V gene is TRBV7-2, the J gene TRBJ1-5; D is possibly TRBD1 (5 bases). V lost 5 bases and J 0 bases, leaving 14 bases between the germline ends. Per germline, CDR1 SGHTA and CDR2 FQGNSA. The CDR3 totals 16 residues. In nucleotides, the CDR3 is TGTGCCAGCAGCGCCGACCAGGGCTTTAGCAATCAGCCCCAGCATTTT. It codes for CASSADQGFSNQPQHF.

This chain joins TRBV2 and TRBJ1-2; no definite D call. Germline-derived CDR1 and CDR2 are SNHLY and FYNNEI. The CDR3 spans 14 residues. Trimming cost V 4 bases and J 3 bases, with 12 bases left between them. The CDR3 coding sequence is TGTGCCAGCAGTGCCAGACGAATCGACTATGGCTACACCTTC. Translation: CASSARRIDYGYTF.

The chain joins TRBV6-6 to TRBJ1-2, with 10 bases that match TRBD1. This CDR3 contains 14 residues. The germline gives CDR1 MNHNY, CDR2 SVGAGI (reference sequence). V lost 6 bases and J lost 7; bases outside the gene matches: 8. CDR3 loop: CASSERQGASGYTF. The CDR3 nucleotides are TGTGCCAGCAGCGAAAGACAGGGGGCAAGTGGCTACACCTTC.

The chain links TRBV5-1 to TRBJ1-1, with TRBD1 matching over 7 bases. The trim removed 4 bases at V and 8 bases at J, leaving 8 bases unmatched. The V gene's germline CDR1 is SGHRS and CDR2 YFSETQ. The CDR3 sequence is 13 residues long. CDR3 loop: CASSSGQAMEAFF. CDR3 DNA: TGCGCCAGCAGCAGCGGACAGGCAATGGAAGCTTTCTTT.

This clone has a single count. The genes are TRBV9 and TRBJ2-3; 11 nucleotides line up with TRBD1. V lost 3 bases to trimming and J lost 0 bases; unmatched junction nucleotides: 0. Germline CDR1 SGDLS, CDR2 YYNGEE. The CDR3 sequence is 15 residues long. The CDR3 protein is CASSGDRGSTDTQYF. CDR3 nucleotide sequence: TGTGCCAGCAGCGGGGACAGGGGGAGCACAGATACGCAGTATTTT.

The chain recombines TRBV19 with TRBJ2-3; TRBD1 aligns across 7 bases. Germline loops: CDR1 LNHDA, CDR2 SQIVND (reference sequence). V shed 5 bases, J shed 0 bases, and the junction held 11 bases outside the gene matches. The CDR3 has 17 amino acids. The CDR3 DNA is TGTGCCAGTAGTCCTCTGCCCGGGACAGTCAGCACAGATACGCAGTATTTT. Its protein is CASSPLPGTVSTDTQYF.

The J gene is TRBJ1-6, the V gene TRBV5-4, with D tentatively TRBD1 (6 bases). Germline V gene lookup returns CDR1 SGHNT and CDR2 YYREEE (reference sequence). The CDR3 runs to 14 residues. Deletions cut 1 base from V and 7 bases from J, with 9 bases between. As DNA, the CDR3 is TGTGCCAGCAGCTTGAGCAGGGGAAATTCACCCCTCCACTTT. It encodes CASSLSRGNSPLHF.